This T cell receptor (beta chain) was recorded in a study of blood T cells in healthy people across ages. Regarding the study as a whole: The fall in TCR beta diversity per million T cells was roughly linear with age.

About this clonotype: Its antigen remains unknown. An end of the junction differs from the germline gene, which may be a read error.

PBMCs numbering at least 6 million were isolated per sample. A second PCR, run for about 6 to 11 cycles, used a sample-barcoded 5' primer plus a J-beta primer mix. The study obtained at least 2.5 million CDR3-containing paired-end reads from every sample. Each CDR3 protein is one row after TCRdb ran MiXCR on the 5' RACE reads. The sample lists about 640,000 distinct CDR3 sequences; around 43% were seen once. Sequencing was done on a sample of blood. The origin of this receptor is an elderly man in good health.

The CDR3 nucleotides are TGCGGCGTACCCGAGGGCACCTTTAGCACAGATACGCAGTATTTT. As protein: CGVPEGTFSTDTQYF. The chain recombines TRBV29-1 with TRBJ2-3, with a possible D match to TRBD2 (5 bases). The CDR3 length is 15 residues. Germline assignment: CDR1 SQVTM and CDR2 ANQGSEA.